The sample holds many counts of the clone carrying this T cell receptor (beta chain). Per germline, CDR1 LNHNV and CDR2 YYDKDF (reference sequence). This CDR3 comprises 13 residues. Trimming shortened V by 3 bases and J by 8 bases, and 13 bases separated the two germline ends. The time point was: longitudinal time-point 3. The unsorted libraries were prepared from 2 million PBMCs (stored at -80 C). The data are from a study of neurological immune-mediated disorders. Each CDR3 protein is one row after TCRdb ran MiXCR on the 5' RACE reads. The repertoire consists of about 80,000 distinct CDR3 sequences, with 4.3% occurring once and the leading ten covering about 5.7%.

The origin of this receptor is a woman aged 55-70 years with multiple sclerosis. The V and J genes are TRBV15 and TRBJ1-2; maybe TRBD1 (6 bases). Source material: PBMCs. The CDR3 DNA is TGTGCCACCAGCAGCAGAAAGGGGGACGGCTACACCTTC. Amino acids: CATSSRKGDGYTF.